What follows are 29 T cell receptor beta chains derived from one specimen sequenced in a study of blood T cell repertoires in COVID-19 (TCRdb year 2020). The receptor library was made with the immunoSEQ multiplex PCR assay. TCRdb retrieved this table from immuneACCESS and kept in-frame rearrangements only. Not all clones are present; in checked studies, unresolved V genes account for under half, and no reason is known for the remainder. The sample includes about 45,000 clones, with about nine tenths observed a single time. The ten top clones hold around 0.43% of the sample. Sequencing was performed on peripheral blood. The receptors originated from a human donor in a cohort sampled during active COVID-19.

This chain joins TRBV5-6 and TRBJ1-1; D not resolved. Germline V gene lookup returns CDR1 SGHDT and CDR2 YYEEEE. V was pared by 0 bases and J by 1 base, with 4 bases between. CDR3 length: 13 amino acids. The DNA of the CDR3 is TGTGCCAGCAGCTTGGGGAGGAACACTGAAGCTTTCTTT. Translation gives CASSLGRNTEAFF.

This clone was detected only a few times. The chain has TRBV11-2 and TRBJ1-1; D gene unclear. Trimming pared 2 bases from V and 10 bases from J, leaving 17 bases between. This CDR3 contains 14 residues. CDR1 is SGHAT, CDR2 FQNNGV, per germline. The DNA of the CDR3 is TGTGCCAGCAGCTTACAAGCAGCTAAAGAGGGAGCTTTCTTT. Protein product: CASSLQAAKEGAFF.

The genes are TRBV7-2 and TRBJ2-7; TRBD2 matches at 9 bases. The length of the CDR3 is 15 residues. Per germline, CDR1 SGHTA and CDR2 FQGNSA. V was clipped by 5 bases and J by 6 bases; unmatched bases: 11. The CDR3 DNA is TGTGCCAGCAGCCCCAATCCGGGACTAGCTGGCGAGCAGTACTTC. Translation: CASSPNPGLAGEQYF.

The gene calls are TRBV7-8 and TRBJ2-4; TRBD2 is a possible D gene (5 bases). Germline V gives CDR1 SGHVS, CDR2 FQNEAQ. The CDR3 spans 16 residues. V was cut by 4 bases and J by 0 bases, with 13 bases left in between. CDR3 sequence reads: CASSSQPGLAKNIQYF. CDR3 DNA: TGTGCCAGCAGCTCCCAACCGGGATTAGCCAAAAACATTCAGTACTTC.

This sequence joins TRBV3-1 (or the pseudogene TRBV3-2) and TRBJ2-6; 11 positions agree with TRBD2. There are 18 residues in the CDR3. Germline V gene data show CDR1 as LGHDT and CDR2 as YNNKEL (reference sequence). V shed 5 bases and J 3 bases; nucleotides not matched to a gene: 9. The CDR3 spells CASSGRLAGLGGANVLTF. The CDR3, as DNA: TGTGCCAGCAGCGGAAGACTAGCGGGGTTAGGTGGGGCCAACGTCCTGACTTTC.

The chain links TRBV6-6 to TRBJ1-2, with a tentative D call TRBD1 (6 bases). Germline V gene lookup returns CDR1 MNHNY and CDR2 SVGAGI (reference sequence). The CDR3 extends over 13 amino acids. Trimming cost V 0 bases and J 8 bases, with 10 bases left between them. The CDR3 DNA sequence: TGTGCCAGCAGTTACTCGGGGGCAGGCGGCTACACCTTC. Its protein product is CASSYSGAGGYTF.

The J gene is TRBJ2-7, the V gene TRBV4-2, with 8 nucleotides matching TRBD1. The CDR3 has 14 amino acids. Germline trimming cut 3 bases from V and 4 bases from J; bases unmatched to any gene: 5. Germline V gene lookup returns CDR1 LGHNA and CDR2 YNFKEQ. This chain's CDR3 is CASSQEGTGYEQYF. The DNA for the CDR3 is TGTGCCAGCAGCCAGGAGGGGACAGGATACGAGCAGTACTTC.

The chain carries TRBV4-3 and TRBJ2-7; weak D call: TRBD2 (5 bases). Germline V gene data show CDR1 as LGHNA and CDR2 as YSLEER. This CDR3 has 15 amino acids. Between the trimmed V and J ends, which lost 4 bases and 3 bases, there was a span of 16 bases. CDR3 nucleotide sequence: TGCGCCAGCAGCCCAGGTGTGAAGGGAGACTACGAGCAGTACTTC. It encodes CASSPGVKGDYEQYF.

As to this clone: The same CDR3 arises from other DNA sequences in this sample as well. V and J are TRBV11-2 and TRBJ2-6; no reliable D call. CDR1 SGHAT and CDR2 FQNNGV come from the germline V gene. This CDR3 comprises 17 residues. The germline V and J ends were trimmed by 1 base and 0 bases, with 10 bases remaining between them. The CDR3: CASSLVRFSSGANVLTF. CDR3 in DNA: TGTGCCAGCAGCTTAGTAAGATTCAGCTCTGGGGCCAACGTCCTGACTTTC.

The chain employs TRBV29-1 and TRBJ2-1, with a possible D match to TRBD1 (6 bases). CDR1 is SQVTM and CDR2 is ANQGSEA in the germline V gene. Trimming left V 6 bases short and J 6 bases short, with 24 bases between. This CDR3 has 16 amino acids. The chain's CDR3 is CSVLLEKRQVPNEQFF. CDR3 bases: TGCAGCGTCCTACTCGAAAAAAGACAGGTCCCCAATGAGCAGTTCTTC.

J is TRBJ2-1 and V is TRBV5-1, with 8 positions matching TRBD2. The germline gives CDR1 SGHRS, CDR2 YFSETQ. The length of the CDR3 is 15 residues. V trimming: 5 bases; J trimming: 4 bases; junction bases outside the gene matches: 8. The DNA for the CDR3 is TGCGCCAGCAGTCGGCTAGCGGGCCAGTACAATGAGCAGTTCTTC. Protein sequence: CASSRLAGQYNEQFF.

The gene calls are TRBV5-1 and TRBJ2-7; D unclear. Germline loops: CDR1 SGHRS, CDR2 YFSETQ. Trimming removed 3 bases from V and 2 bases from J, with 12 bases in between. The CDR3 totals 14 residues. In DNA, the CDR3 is TGCGCCAGCAGCTCAAATCATGGCCCCTACGAGCAGTACTTC. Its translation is CASSSNHGPYEQYF.

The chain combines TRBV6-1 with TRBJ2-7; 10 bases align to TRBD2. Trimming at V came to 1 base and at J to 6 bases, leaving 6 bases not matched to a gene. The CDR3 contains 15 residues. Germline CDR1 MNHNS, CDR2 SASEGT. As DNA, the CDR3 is TGTGCCAGCAGTGAAGAGAGCGGGGGGGCAGTCGAGCAGTACTTC. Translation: CASSEESGGAVEQYF.

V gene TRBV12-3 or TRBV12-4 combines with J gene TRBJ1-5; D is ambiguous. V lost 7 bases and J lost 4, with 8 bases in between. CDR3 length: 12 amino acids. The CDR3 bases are TGTGCCAGCACCCCCGGGAATCAGCCCCAGCATTTT. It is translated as CASTPGNQPQHF.

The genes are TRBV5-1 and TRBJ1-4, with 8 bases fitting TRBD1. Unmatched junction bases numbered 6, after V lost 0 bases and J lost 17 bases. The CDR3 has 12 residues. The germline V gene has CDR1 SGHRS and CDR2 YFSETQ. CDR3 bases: TGCGCCAGCAGCTTGGACAGGGGGAACCTTTTTTTT. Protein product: CASSLDRGNLFF.

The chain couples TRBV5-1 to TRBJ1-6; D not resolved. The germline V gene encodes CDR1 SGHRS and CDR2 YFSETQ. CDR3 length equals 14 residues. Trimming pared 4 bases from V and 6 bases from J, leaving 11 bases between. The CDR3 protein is CASSLGELNSPLHF. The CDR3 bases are TGCGCCAGCAGCCTCGGGGAACTTAATTCACCCCTCCACTTT.

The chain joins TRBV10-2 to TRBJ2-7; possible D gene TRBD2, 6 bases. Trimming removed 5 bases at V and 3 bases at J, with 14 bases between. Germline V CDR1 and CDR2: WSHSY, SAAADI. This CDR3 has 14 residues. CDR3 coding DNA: TGCGCCAGCAGTCCCCCCGGGGGAAACTACGAGCAGTACTTC. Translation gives CASSPPGGNYEQYF.

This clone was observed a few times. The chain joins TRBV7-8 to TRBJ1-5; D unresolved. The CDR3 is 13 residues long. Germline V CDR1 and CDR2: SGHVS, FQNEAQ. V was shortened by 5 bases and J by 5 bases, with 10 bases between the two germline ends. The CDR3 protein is CASSTKLDQPQHF. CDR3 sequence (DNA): TGTGCCAGCAGCACGAAACTGGATCAGCCCCAGCATTTT.

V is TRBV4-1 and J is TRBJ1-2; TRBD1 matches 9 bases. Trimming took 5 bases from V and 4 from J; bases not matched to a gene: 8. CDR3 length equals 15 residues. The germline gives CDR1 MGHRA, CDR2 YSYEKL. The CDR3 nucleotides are TGCGCCAGCAGCACGCAACAGGGGGCCGCCTATGGCTACACCTTC. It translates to CASSTQQGAAYGYTF.

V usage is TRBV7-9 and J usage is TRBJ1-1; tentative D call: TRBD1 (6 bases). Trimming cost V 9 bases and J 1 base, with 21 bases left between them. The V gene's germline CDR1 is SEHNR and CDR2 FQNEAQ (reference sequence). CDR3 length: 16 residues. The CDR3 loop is CASRKEPGQKNTEAFF. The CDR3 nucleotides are TGTGCCAGTCGGAAAGAGCCGGGACAAAAGAACACTGAAGCTTTCTTT.

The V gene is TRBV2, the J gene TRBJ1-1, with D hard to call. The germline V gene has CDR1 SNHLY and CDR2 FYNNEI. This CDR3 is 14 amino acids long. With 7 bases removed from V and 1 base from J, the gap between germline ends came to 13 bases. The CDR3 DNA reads TGTGCCAGCACCGAAAGGGAGGGGAACACTGAAGCTTTCTTT. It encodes CASTEREGNTEAFF.

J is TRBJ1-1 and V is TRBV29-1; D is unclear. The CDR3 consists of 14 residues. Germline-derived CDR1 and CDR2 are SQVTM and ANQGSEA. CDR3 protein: CSTGPGETNTEAFF. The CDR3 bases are TGCAGTACCGGACCCGGGGAAACTAACACTGAAGCTTTCTTT.

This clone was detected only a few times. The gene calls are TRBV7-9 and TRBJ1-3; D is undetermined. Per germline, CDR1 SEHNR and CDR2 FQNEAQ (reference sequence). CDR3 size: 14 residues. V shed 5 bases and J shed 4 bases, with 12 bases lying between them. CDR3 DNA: TGTGCCAGCAGCCTTAGTGGAGCCGGAAACACCATATATTTT. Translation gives CASSLSGAGNTIYF.

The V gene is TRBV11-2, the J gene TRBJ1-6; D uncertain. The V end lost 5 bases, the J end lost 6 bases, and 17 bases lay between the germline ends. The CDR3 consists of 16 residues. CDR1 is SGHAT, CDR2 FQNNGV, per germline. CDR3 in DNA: TGTGCCAGCAGCACGACGCGGTTCGGAACTAATTCACCCCTCCACTTT. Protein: CASSTTRFGTNSPLHF.

CDR3 loop: CASRPIGQDNQPQHF. For the CDR3, the DNA is TGTGCCAGCAGACCGATCGGACAGGATAATCAGCCCCAGCATTTT. This chain joins TRBV6-5 and TRBJ1-5, with 7 bases fitting TRBD1. V was pared by 6 bases and J by 4 bases, with 9 bases of the junction left unmatched. CDR3 size: 15 residues. Germline V CDR1 and CDR2: MNHEY, SVGAGI.

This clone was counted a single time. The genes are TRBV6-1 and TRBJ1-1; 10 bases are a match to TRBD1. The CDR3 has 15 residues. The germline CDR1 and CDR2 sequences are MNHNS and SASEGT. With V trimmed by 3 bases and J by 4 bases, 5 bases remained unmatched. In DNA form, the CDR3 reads TGTGCCAGCAGTGAGCCGGGACAGGGGACCACTGAAGCTTTCTTT. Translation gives CASSEPGQGTTEAFF.

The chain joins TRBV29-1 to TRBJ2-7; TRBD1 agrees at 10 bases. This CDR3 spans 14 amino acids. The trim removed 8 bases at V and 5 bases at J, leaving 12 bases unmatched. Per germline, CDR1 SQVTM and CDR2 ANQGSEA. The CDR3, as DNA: TGCAGCCCCCGGACAGGGGGAAGTTCGGACGAGCAGTACTTC. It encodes CSPRTGGSSDEQYF.

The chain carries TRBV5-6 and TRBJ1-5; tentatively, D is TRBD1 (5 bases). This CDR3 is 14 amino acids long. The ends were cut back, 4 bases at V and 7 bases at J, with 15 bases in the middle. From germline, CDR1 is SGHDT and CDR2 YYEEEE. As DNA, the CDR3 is TGTGCCAGCAGCGCCACAGGTAAAGGCCAGCCCCAGCATTTT. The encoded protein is CASSATGKGQPQHF.

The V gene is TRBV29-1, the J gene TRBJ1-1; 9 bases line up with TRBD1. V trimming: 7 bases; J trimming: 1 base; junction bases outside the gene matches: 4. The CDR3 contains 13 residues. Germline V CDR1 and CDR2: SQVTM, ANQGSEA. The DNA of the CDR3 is TGCAGCGCAAAGACAGGGGGGAACACTGAAGCTTTCTTT. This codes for CSAKTGGNTEAFF. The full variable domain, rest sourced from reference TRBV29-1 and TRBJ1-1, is SAVISQKPSRDICQRGTSLTIQCQVDSQVTMMFWYRQQPGQSLTLIATANQGSEATYESGFVIDKFPISRPNLTFSTLTVSNMSPEDSSIYLCSAKTGGNTEAFFGQGTRLTVV.